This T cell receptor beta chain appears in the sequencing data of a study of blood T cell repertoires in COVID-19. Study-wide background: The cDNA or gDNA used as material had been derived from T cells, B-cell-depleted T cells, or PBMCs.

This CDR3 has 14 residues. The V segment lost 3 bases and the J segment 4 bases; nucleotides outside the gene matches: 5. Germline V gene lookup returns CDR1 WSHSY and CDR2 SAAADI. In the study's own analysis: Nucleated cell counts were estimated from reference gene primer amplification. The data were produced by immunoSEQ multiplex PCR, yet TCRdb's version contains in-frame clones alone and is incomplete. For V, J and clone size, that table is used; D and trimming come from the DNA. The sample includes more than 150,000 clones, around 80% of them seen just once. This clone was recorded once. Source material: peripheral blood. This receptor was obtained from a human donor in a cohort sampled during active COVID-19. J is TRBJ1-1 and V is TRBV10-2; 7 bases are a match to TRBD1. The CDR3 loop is CASSDSGGGTEAFF. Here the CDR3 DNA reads TGCGCCAGCAGTGACTCAGGGGGAGGCACTGAAGCTTTCTTT.